This TCR beta chain was identified during a study of T cell responses to AZD1222 COVID-19 vaccine. Study findings and constraints: Sampled repertoires all dated from after the peak T cell response. The study identified only five to seven AZD1222 recipients as seropositive at baseline. The CD4 TCRs associated with vaccination extended across spike and predominated at 160-218 and 743-854. Unmutated variant regions reportedly attract nearly half of all spike-specific TCRs.

This CDR3 is 15 amino acids long. Trimming at V came to 4 bases and at J to 4 bases, leaving 9 bases not matched to a gene. Germline V gives CDR1 SEHNR, CDR2 FQNEAQ (reference sequence). To note about this clone: Its target is not known.

Measured with immunoSEQ multiplex PCR; TCRdb has only the in-frame clones, and not every one. The sample contains 50,000 to 70,000 clones, approximately 85% of which appear only once. The chain employs TRBV7-9 and TRBJ1-2; 7 nucleotides align to TRBD1. This receptor was taken from an adult in good health. Sequences were derived from peripheral blood, sampled on day 0 of MenACWY control vaccination. The CDR3, as DNA: TGTGCCAGCAGCTCGACCGGGACAGATTTCTATGGCTACACCTTC. It codes for CASSSTGTDFYGYTF.